This T cell receptor beta chain was identified during a study of T cell changes during pregnancy in multiple sclerosis. Measured with immunoSEQ multiplex PCR; TCRdb has only the in-frame clones, and not every one. This table holds 65,000 to 80,000 clones, around 93% found once. The CDR3 sequence is 13 residues long. Germline V CDR1 and CDR2: SNHLY, FYNNEI. V was pared by 6 bases and J by 6 bases, with 11 bases between. The input for sequencing was peripheral blood, taken in the second trimester of pregnancy. The TCR sequence derives from a female donor with multiple sclerosis, enrolled in a pregnancy study. The genes are TRBV2 and TRBJ1-4, with no clear D. The CDR3 nucleotides read TGTGCCAGCAGCGCCGGGAGGGATGAAAAACTGTTTTTT. Translation: CASSAGRDEKLFF.